Following are 19 T cell receptor beta chains from one sample sequenced in a study of blood T cell repertoires in COVID-19. TCRdb keeps only in-frame clones here, not all; method: immunoSEQ multiplex PCR. The sample has around 200,000 clones, over 70% seen once. The sample taken for sequencing was peripheral blood. Receptor source: a woman between 45 and 65 years old with acute or convalescent COVID-19.

The chain couples TRBV19 to TRBJ1-1, with D perhaps TRBD1 (5 bases). The V end was cut by 7 bases, the J end by 3 bases, with 18 bases between. Germline CDR1 and CDR2: LNHDA and SQIVND (reference sequence). This CDR3 comprises 15 residues. The CDR3 sequence: CASIRQPGTYTEAFF. CDR3 coding DNA: TGTGCCAGTATCCGCCAACCCGGGACTTACACTGAAGCTTTCTTT.

This clone has only one observation. Written as DNA, the CDR3 is TGTGCCACCAGTCGGTCGGACAGGGAATACAATGAGCAGTTCTTC. It translates to CATSRSDREYNEQFF. The chain has TRBV24-1 and TRBJ2-1; 8 bases align to TRBD1. V dropped 6 bases and J dropped 4; count of bases not matched to a gene: 7. This CDR3 comprises 15 residues. Germline CDR1 reads KGHDR; CDR2 reads SFDVKD.

The gene calls are TRBV9 and TRBJ2-1, with TRBD2 matching 7 bases. Trimming cost V 0 bases and J 5 bases; bases outside gene matches: 8. The CDR3 extends over 16 amino acids. Germline assignment: CDR1 SGDLS and CDR2 YYNGEE. The CDR3 here is CASSVGTQRDDNEQFF. The CDR3 nucleotides read TGTGCCAGCAGCGTAGGGACCCAGCGGGACGACAATGAGCAGTTCTTC.

This clone has only a few counts. The rearrangement uses TRBV5-8 and TRBJ2-1, with 10 bases identical to TRBD2. Trimming at V came to 3 bases and at J to 7 bases, leaving 10 bases not matched to a gene. Germline CDR1 is SGHTS and CDR2 is YDEGEE. The CDR3 consists of 16 residues. The CDR3 reads CASSSLLAGVWNEQFF. CDR3 DNA sequence: TGTGCCAGCAGCTCGCTCCTAGCGGGAGTTTGGAATGAGCAGTTCTTC.

This clone appeared once. V is TRBV7-3 and J is TRBJ2-2; possible D gene TRBD1, 5 bases. The CDR3 loop spans 15 amino acids. Germline-derived CDR1 and CDR2 are SGHTA and FQGTGA. Trimming took off 5 bases at V and 4 bases at J, with 14 bases between the two ends. CDR3 nucleotides: TGTGCCAGCAGCCCCGCCCTGGGGCCCACCGGGGAGCTGTTTTTT. Translation: CASSPALGPTGELFF.

The chain recombines TRBV11-3 with TRBJ2-5; TRBD1 aligns across 10 bases. The CDR3 loop spans 14 amino acids. Trimming removed 5 bases from V and 2 bases from J; junction bases left unmatched: 2. Germline CDR1 SGHNT, CDR2 YENEEA. The CDR3 here is CASSRTGGQETQYF. CDR3 nucleotides: TGTGCCAGCAGCCGGACAGGGGGTCAAGAGACCCAGTACTTC. Complete variable domain (other parts from reference TRBV11-3 and TRBJ2-5): EAGVVQSPRYKIIEKKQPVAFWCNPISGHNTLYWYLQNLGQGPELLIRYENEEAVDDSQLPKDRFSAERLKGVDSTLKIQPAELGDSAVYLCASSRTGGQETQYFGPGTRLLVL.

The V gene is TRBV6-5, the J gene TRBJ1-1; 7 bases agree with TRBD1. Per the germline V gene, CDR1 is MNHEY and CDR2 is SVGAGI. The CDR3 runs 14 residues. J lost 7 bases, V lost 5 bases, and 10 bases had no gene match. The CDR3 protein is CASSTPGQAGEAFF. The CDR3 bases are TGTGCCAGCAGTACCCCAGGACAGGCGGGTGAAGCTTTCTTT.

V and J are TRBV6-5 and TRBJ2-3, with 11 nucleotides matching TRBD1. This CDR3 has 16 residues. V dropped 2 bases and J dropped 7; count of bases not matched to a gene: 8. The V gene's germline CDR1 is MNHEY and CDR2 SVGAGI. CDR3 region: CASSYTGQGAKYTQYF. The CDR3 DNA reads as TGTGCCAGCAGTTACACCGGACAGGGGGCGAAGTATACGCAGTATTTT.

The chain joins TRBV28 to TRBJ2-5; possible D gene TRBD2, 6 bases. The CDR3 sequence is 14 residues long. V shed 6 bases and J shed 1 base, with 12 bases lying between them. CDR1 MDHEN and CDR2 SYDVKM come from the germline V gene. CDR3 region: CASRVGEAQETQYF. In DNA form, the CDR3 reads TGTGCCAGCAGGGTGGGGGAGGCCCAAGAGACCCAGTACTTC.

This chain links TRBV5-1 with TRBJ2-7; 8 bases map to TRBD2. In germline, CDR1 is SGHRS, CDR2 YFSETQ. Losses at the gene ends were 0 bases for V and 2 bases for J; bases not matched to a gene: 4. This CDR3 is built from 15 residues. In DNA form, the CDR3 reads TGCGCCAGCAGCTTGGACGGACTAGCCACCTACGAGCAGTACTTC. As protein: CASSLDGLATYEQYF.

The rearrangement joins TRBV28 to TRBJ2-5, with 10 positions matching TRBD2. The length of the CDR3 is 13 residues. With 7 bases clipped from V and 5 bases from J, the junction kept 4 bases outside the gene matches. CDR1 is MDHEN and CDR2 is SYDVKM in the germline V gene. CDR3 sequence: CASNLAGVETQYF. The CDR3 DNA follows: TGTGCCAGCAACCTAGCGGGAGTTGAGACCCAGTACTTC.

This chain uses TRBV6-6 with TRBJ1-5; unclear D gene. The V gene lost 2 bases and the J gene lost 1 base, with 9 bases spanning the gap. Germline CDR1 reads MNHNY; CDR2 reads SVGAGI (reference sequence). The CDR3 extends over 15 amino acids. CDR3 nucleotides: TGTGCCAGCAGTTACCCAGCAGGAAGCAATCAGCCCCAGCATTTT. This codes for CASSYPAGSNQPQHF.

To note about this clone: This sample also contains other DNA sequences that code for the same CDR3. This chain links TRBV20-1 with TRBJ1-2; D perhaps matches TRBD1 (5 bases). The V and J ends lost 6 bases and 7 bases respectively, with 9 bases between them. The CDR3 is made up of 10 amino acids. Germline-derived CDR1 and CDR2 are DFQATT and SNEGSKA (reference sequence). In DNA, the CDR3 is TGCAGTGCGCGGGACCGTGGCTACACCTTC. Its translation: CSARDRGYTF.

The genes are TRBV27 and TRBJ2-1; 8 bases match TRBD1. Per the germline V gene, CDR1 is MNHEY and CDR2 is SMNVEV (reference sequence). The CDR3 length is 15 residues. Trimming at V came to 5 bases and at J to 8 bases, leaving 11 bases not matched to a gene. CDR3 sequence reads: CASSHRDRSLDEQFF. CDR3 DNA: TGTGCCAGCAGTCACCGGGACAGGTCTTTGGATGAGCAGTTCTTC.

This chain links TRBV27 with TRBJ2-2, with 7 bases identical to TRBD1. The CDR3 is made up of 15 amino acids. Germline CDR1 reads MNHEY; CDR2 reads SMNVEV (reference sequence). With V trimmed by 3 bases and J by 6 bases, 7 bases remained unmatched. In nucleotides, the CDR3 is TGTGCCAGCAGTTTTGGGGCAGGGGGATCCGGGGAGCTGTTTTTT. Translated: CASSFGAGGSGELFF.

This chain joins TRBV9 and TRBJ2-2; TRBD2 is a possible D gene (6 bases). Germline loops: CDR1 SGDLS, CDR2 YYNGEE. V was trimmed by 3 bases and J by 6 bases, leaving 15 bases between them. This CDR3 is 15 amino acids long. The CDR3 bases are TGTGCCAGCAGCGCAGGCCTCGGGGGTCCCGGGGAGCTGTTTTTT. This translates into CASSAGLGGPGELFF.

The chain recombines TRBV7-9 with TRBJ2-1; 7 nucleotides line up with TRBD2. The CDR3 spans 15 residues. Germline loops: CDR1 SEHNR, CDR2 FQNEAQ (reference sequence). J gave up 7 bases and V 1 base, and 7 bases lay outside the gene matches. CDR3 sequence: CASSLVAGEGNEQFF. The DNA of the CDR3 is TGTGCCAGCAGCTTAGTGGCGGGAGAGGGGAATGAGCAGTTCTTC.

This clone was observed a few times. The chain links TRBV19 to TRBJ2-5, with 9 bases that match TRBD1. The CDR3 runs to 14 residues. In germline, CDR1 is LNHDA, CDR2 SQIVND (reference sequence). V shed 5 bases and J 5 bases; nucleotides not matched to a gene: 6. The CDR3 DNA reads TGTGCCAGTAGTTCTGGGACAGGGTCGGAGACCCAGTACTTC. Its translation: CASSSGTGSETQYF.

This clone was observed a few times. This rearrangement joins TRBV27 to TRBJ2-7; TRBD2 agrees at 8 bases. V was pared by 4 bases and J by 4 bases, with 9 bases of the junction left unmatched. The CDR3 has 15 residues. CDR1 is MNHEY and CDR2 is SMNVEV in the germline V gene (reference sequence). CDR3 sequence (DNA): TGTGCCAGCAGTTCGCGAGCGGGAGCTGCGTACGAGCAGTACTTC. It specifies CASSSRAGAAYEQYF.